A selection of T cell receptor beta chains follows, all from one sample in a study of a mutant IDH1 vaccine in newly diagnosed glioma. Their antigens remain unidentified. Profiled with immunoSEQ multiplex PCR; TCRdb holds only in-frame clones, not every one. The sample shows about 130,000 clones, about four fifths of them seen only once. The sequences come from PBMCs, collected from a glioma patient whose treatment included an IDH1 peptide vaccine. These receptors were obtained from a man between 35 and 55 years old with glioma. The CDR3 runs from the conserved cysteine through the conserved F or W. D genes are given only for firm matches. The size entry is marked missing in some rows and otherwise reads once, few, many or a size class.

CDR3: CASSQVFDLGDLRRGEQYF
DNA: TGTGCCAGCAGCCAAGTTTTCGACCTTGGGGATTTAAGGAGGGGCGAGCAGTACTTC
D: .
length: 19
V: TRBV4-2
J: TRBJ2-7
size: .

CDR3: CASSVGPHYTDTQYF
DNA: TGTGCCAGCAGCGTAGGACCCCACTACACAGATACGCAGTATTTT
D: .
length: 15
V: TRBV9
J: TRBJ2-3
size: .

CDR3: CASSYRDRDLETQYF
DNA: TGCGCCAGCAGCTACCGGGACAGAGACTTAGAGACCCAGTACTTC
D: TRBD1
length: 15
V: TRBV5-1
J: TRBJ2-5
size: .

CDR3: CASGDSHSGANVLTF
DNA: TGTGCCAGCGGCGACAGTCACTCTGGGGCCAACGTCCTGACTTTC
D: .
length: 15
V: TRBV2
J: TRBJ2-6
size: few

CDR3: CASSLAHGVPNEQFF
DNA: TGTGCCAGCAGCTTAGCCCACGGGGTGCCTAATGAGCAGTTCTTC
D: .
length: 15
V: TRBV7-8
J: TRBJ2-1
size: .

CDR3: CASSFRSRGHYSNQPQHF
DNA: TGTGCCAGCAGCTTCCGCAGCAGGGGCCATTATAGCAATCAGCCCCAGCATTTT
D: .
length: 18
V: TRBV5-8
J: TRBJ1-5
size: .

CDR3: CASSLTRLAGAYNEQFF
DNA: TGTGCCAGCAGCCTAACCAGACTAGCGGGAGCCTACAATGAGCAGTTCTTC
D: TRBD2
length: 17
V: TRBV7-9
J: TRBJ2-1
size: .

CDR3: CASSLVTVKGTEAFF
DNA: TGTGCCAGCAGCTTGGTCACCGTTAAAGGCACTGAAGCTTTCTTT
D: .
length: 15
V: TRBV5-6
J: TRBJ1-1
size: .

CDR3: CASKRDGNTNYGYTF
DNA: TGTGCCAGCAAAAGGGACGGAAATACTAACTATGGCTACACCTTC
D: .
length: 15
V: TRBV6-5
J: TRBJ1-2
size: once

CDR3: CASSPGTENSPLHF
DNA: TGTGCCAGCAGCCCCGGGACAGAAAATTCACCCCTCCACTTT
D: TRBD1
length: 14
V: TRBV27
J: TRBJ1-6
size: many

CDR3: CASSASRQASSYEQYF
DNA: TGTGCCAGTAGTGCATCCCGACAGGCGAGCTCCTACGAGCAGTACTTC
D: .
length: 16
V: TRBV19
J: TRBJ2-7
size: .

CDR3: CAWSQTSGGFLYSYEQYF
DNA: TGTGCCTGGAGTCAGACTAGCGGGGGGTTCCTTTACTCCTACGAGCAGTACTTC
D: TRBD2
length: 18
V: TRBV30
J: TRBJ2-7
size: .